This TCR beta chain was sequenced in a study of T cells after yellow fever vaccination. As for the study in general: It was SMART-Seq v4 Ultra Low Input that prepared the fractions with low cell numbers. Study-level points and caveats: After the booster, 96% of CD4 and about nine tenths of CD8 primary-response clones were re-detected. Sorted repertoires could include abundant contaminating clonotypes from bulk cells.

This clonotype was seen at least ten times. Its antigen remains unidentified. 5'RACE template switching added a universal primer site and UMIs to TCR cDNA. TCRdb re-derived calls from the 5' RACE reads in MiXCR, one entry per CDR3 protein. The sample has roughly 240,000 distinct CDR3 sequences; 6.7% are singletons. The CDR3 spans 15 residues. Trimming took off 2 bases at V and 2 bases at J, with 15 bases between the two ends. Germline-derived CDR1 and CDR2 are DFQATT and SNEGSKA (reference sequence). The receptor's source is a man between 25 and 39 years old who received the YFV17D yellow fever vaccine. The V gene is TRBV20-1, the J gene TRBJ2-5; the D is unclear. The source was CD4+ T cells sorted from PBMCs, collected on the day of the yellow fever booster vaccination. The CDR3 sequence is CSARHASDVQETQYF. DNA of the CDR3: TGCAGTGCTAGACACGCCTCCGATGTTCAAGAGACCCAGTACTTC.